This TCR beta chain was sequenced in a study of lymphopenia after photon versus proton radiotherapy. Whole-study results and caveats: Photon-treated patients lost naive T cells and TCR diversity; proton-treated stayed stable. Better survival with proton therapy was suggested as possible, not demonstrated.

Turning to this clone: What it binds is not known.

Deletions cut 1 base from V and 1 base from J, with 9 bases between. Germline-derived CDR1 and CDR2 are SGDLS and YYNGEE. The CDR3 spans 14 residues. Using immunoSEQ multiplex PCR, the repertoire was profiled, and TCRdb retains in-frame clones only, with some absent. The sample lists about 50,000 clones, about 92% occurring once. The receptor was derived from a woman aged 40 to 55 with cholangiocarcinoma. V gene TRBV9 combines with J gene TRBJ2-7, with D tentatively TRBD1 or TRBD2 (5 bases each). The sample consisted of peripheral blood, taken from a patient treated with photon-based radiotherapy. The CDR3 DNA sequence: TGTGCCAGCAGCGTATCGGGGACGTCCTACGAGCAGTACTTC. This translates into CASSVSGTSYEQYF. The full variable domain, in which reference TRBV9 and TRBJ2-7 provide the parts outside the CDR3, is DSGVTQTPKHLITATGQRVTLRCSPRSGDLSVYWYQQSLDQGLQFLIQYYNGEERAKGNILERFSAQQFPDLHSELNLSSLELGDSALYFCASSVSGTSYEQYFGPGTRLTVT.